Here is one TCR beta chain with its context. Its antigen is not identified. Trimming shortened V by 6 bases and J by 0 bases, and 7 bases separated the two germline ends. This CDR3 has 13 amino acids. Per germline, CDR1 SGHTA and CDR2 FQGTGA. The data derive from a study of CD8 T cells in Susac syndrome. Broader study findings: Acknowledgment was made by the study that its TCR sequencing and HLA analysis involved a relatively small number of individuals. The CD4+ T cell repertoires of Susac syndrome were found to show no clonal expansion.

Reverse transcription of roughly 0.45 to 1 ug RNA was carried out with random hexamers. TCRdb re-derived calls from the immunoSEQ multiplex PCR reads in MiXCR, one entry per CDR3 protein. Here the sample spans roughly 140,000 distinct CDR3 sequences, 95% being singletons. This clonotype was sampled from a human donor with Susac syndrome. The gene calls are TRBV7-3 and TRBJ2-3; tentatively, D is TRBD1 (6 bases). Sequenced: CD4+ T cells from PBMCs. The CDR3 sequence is CASSDRSTDTQYF. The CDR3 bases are TGTGCCAGCAGTGACAGGAGCACAGATACGCAGTATTTT.